Listed below are T cell receptor beta chains from one sample, sequenced in a study of patients and donors after allogeneic stem cell transplantation. Using its own MiXCR run on the RT-PCR reads, TCRdb lists one record per CDR3 protein. The table shows about 960,000 distinct CDR3 sequences, with roughly 18% occurring only once. Sample: blood, either unsorted or a sorted T cell fraction (not recorded which). The receptors were gathered from a human donor who was either an allogeneic HSCT recipient or a stem cell or donor lymphocyte infusion donor (not recorded which). It is not recorded whose cells these are; they may come from a transplant donor. CDR3s include the opening cysteine and the closing phenylalanine or tryptophan. A D gene is named only where the DNA matches it firmly. For some rows the clone size is stated as once, few or many, or as a class when expanded; others skip it.

NA	TRBJ2-7	NA	TRBV5-1	TGCGCCAGCAGCTTGGCCATTGGTCAGTACGAGCAGTACTTC	CASSLAIGQYEQYF
NA	TRBJ1-1	NA	TRBV7-6	TGTGCCAGCAGCTTACTCTCAGGGGTTTCGAACACTGAAGCTTTCTTT	CASSLLSGVSNTEAFF
NA	TRBJ2-2	NA	TRBV5-1	TGCGCCAGCGGGGCGGCTGTTGGCACCGGGGAGCTGTTTTTT	CASGAAVGTGELFF
NA	TRBJ1-5	few	TRBV5-8	TGTGCCAGCAGGTTTCAGGGTAGCAATCAGCCCCAGCATTTT	CASRFQGSNQPQHF
TRBD1	TRBJ2-2	NA	TRBV24-1	TGTGCCACCAGTGATTTGTCGGGACAGGGAAGTACCGGGGAGCTGTTTTTT	CATSDLSGQGSTGELFF
NA	TRBJ1-5	few	TRBV9	TGTGCCAGCAGCGTAATGGACGGGAACCAGCCCCAGCATTTT	CASSVMDGNQPQHF
TRBD1	TRBJ1-1	many	TRBV6-1	TGTGCCAGCAGTAGAAGGACAGGCGAGAACACTGAAGCTTTCTTT	CASSRRTGENTEAFF
NA	TRBJ1-4	few	TRBV3-1	TGTGCCAGCAGCCAAGGACGAGGGGGAACTAATGAAAAACTGTTTTTT	CASSQGRGGTNEKLFF
TRBD2	TRBJ2-5	NA	TRBV3-1	TGTGCCAGCAGCCAAGATGGGGGGGGAGGAAGGGAGACCCAGTACTTC	CASSQDGGGGRETQYF
TRBD1	TRBJ2-7	many	TRBV7-9	TGTGCCAGCAGTTACGTCCCCGGACAGGGTGTCTACGAGCAGTACTTC	CASSYVPGQGVYEQYF
NA	TRBJ2-2	few	TRBV7-6	TGTGCCACCCACGAAACCGGGGAGCTGTTTTTT	CATHETGELFF
NA	TRBJ1-5	NA	TRBV5-5	TGTGCCAGCAGCTTGGCCGTTTATCAGCCCCAGCATTTT	CASSLAVYQPQHF
NA	TRBJ2-2	few	TRBV6-1	TGTGCCAGCAGTGGATACACCGGGGAGCTGTTTTTT	CASSGYTGELFF
NA	TRBJ1-2	few	TRBV12-3/TRBV12-4	TGTGCCAGCAGCACCGACGGACCTGGGGGCTACACCTTC	CASSTDGPGGYTF
NA	TRBJ1-4	NA	TRBV27	TGTGCCAGCAGACAACAGGGAGGAGAACTGTTTTTT	CASRQQGGELFF
TRBD1	TRBJ2-6	NA	TRBV6-1	TGTGCCAGCAGCCGGGACAGGGCCTCTGGGGCCAACGTCCTGACTTTC	CASSRDRASGANVLTF
NA	TRBJ2-7	NA	TRBV6-1	TGTGCCAGCTGCTACCATCCTGCCTACGAGCAGTACTTC	CASCYHPAYEQYF
NA	TRBJ1-5	NA	TRBV6-1	TGTGCCAGCAGTGTGATCAGCAATCAGCCCCAGCATTTT	CASSVISNQPQHF
NA	TRBJ1-1	NA	TRBV20-1	TGCAGTGCTAGATTGTGGGTTAGGTCCAGTGAAGCTTTCTTT	CSARLWVRSSEAFF
TRBD1	TRBJ1-1	few	TRBV7-3	TGTGCCAGCAGCTTCGGCAGGGGGAAGAACACTGAAGCTTTCTTT	CASSFGRGKNTEAFF
NA	TRBJ2-7	NA	TRBV7-9	TGTGCCAGCAGCCCGCAACAGGGGAGGTCCTACGAGCAGTACTTC	CASSPQQGRSYEQYF
NA	TRBJ1-5	few	TRBV7-2	TGTGCCAGCAGCTTAGAGGGGCAGGGGTATCAGCCCCAGCATTTT	CASSLEGQGYQPQHF
NA	TRBJ1-2	NA	TRBV5-4	TGTGCCAGCAGCGCGAGGGGGGCTTATGGCTACACCTTC	CASSARGAYGYTF
NA	TRBJ2-7	few	TRBV7-8	TGTGCCAGCAGCATAAAGAGGGGTAAACTCTACGAGCAGTACTTC	CASSIKRGKLYEQYF
NA	TRBJ2-7	few	TRBV12-3/TRBV12-4	TGTGCCAGCACCCACAGGGACTTGTCCTACGAGCAGTACTTC	CASTHRDLSYEQYF
NA	TRBJ1-1	NA	TRBV20-1	TGCAGTGCTAGATGGGGGCTAGGACCTAACACTGAAGCTTTCTTT	CSARWGLGPNTEAFF
TRBD2	TRBJ2-7	many	TRBV11-1	TGTGCCAGCAGCTTAAGGGGACTAGCGGGAGGACCCTCCTACGAGCAGTACTTC	CASSLRGLAGGPSYEQYF
NA	TRBJ2-5	few	TRBV7-2	TGTGCCAGCAGCTTAGCTGTGTCCGGAGAGACCCAGTACTTC	CASSLAVSGETQYF
TRBD2	TRBJ2-5	few	TRBV6-1	TGTGCCAGCAGTAGACTAGCGGGGAGGCAAGAGACCCAGTACTTC	CASSRLAGRQETQYF
TRBD2	TRBJ2-7	NA	TRBV14	TGTGCCAGCAGCCATTGGACTAGCGGGAGACCTTTGTCCGAGCAGTACTTC	CASSHWTSGRPLSEQYF
TRBD2	TRBJ2-7	few	TRBV5-1	TGCGCCAGCAAACCAAGCGGGAGCACCTACGAGCAGTACTTC	CASKPSGSTYEQYF
TRBD1	TRBJ2-7	NA	TRBV4-2	TGTGCCAGCAGCCAAGGGAGAGGAGGGATTCGGGACAGGGGATCCTACGAGCAGTACTTC	CASSQGRGGIRDRGSYEQYF
TRBD1	TRBJ2-2	NA	TRBV5-1	TGCGCCAGCAGCTTAAATACAGGGGCCGCGAACACCGGGGAGCTGTTTTTT	CASSLNTGAANTGELFF
NA	TRBJ2-5	few	TRBV9	TGTACCAGCAGTGATGCCCGGGAGACCCAGTACTTC	CTSSDARETQYF
TRBD2	TRBJ2-7	few	TRBV10-3	TGTGCCATCAGTGATAGGAAACTAGCGGGAGGGGGCTCCTACGAGCAGTACTTC	CAISDRKLAGGGSYEQYF
NA	TRBJ1-2	NA	TRBV7-2	TGTGCCAGCAGCTTAACCCAAGAGGGACACCTTAACTATGGCTACACCTTC	CASSLTQEGHLNYGYTF
NA	TRBJ2-7	NA	TRBV7-9	TGTGCCAGCAGCCCCTCGTGGCGGACAACGTCCCCTTACGAGCAGTACTTC	CASSPSWRTTSPYEQYF